These 18 T cell receptor beta chains were all obtained from the same sample, sequenced in a study of blood T cell repertoires in COVID-19. Libraries were prepared by immunoSEQ multiplex PCR; TCRdb keeps only in-frame clonotypes and omits some of them. Of roughly 150,000 clones listed, around 91% are singletons. Source material: peripheral blood. Receptor source: a woman aged 40 to 50 with acute or convalescent COVID-19.

This clone appeared a few times. The chain combines TRBV2 with TRBJ1-4; no clear D gene. This CDR3 has 13 residues. V gave up 4 bases and J gave up 4 bases, with 7 bases separating them. Per germline, CDR1 SNHLY and CDR2 FYNNEI. This CDR3 is CASSGQVNEKLFF. The DNA for the CDR3 is TGTGCCAGCAGTGGACAAGTTAATGAAAAACTGTTTTTT.

The rearrangement uses TRBV7-8 and TRBJ1-5; no clear D. Germline values: CDR1 SGHVS, CDR2 FQNEAQ. The V gene lost 6 bases and the J gene lost 6 bases, with 18 bases spanning the gap. The CDR3 runs to 15 residues. CDR3 amino acids: CASRARDGRGQPQHF. DNA for the CDR3: TGTGCCAGCAGGGCTCGGGATGGGCGCGGTCAGCCCCAGCATTTT.

This chain links TRBV5-1 with TRBJ1-6, with 9 bases identical to TRBD1. Germline CDR1 is SGHRS and CDR2 is YFSETQ. CDR3 length equals 16 residues. V was clipped by 4 bases and J by 5 bases; unmatched bases: 7. DNA for the CDR3: TGCGCCAGCAGCGCCGGGACAGGGAAAGATAATTCACCCCTCCACTTT. Protein product: CASSAGTGKDNSPLHF.

V gene TRBV5-5 combines with J gene TRBJ2-7; 10 bases line up with TRBD2. CDR3 length: 18 amino acids. In germline, CDR1 is SGHKS, CDR2 YYEKEE (reference sequence). V lost 0 bases and J lost 0; bases outside the gene matches: 9. The CDR3 nucleotides read TGTGCCAGCAGCTTGGGGGCTAGCGGGGGAGGGAGCTCCTACGAGCAGTACTTC. Residues: CASSLGASGGGSSYEQYF.

The chain recombines TRBV5-4 with TRBJ2-4; 8 nucleotides agree with TRBD2. There are 16 residues in the CDR3. V was pared by 5 bases and J by 1 base, with 8 bases of the junction left unmatched. Germline-derived CDR1 and CDR2 are SGHNT and YYREEE (reference sequence). CDR3 bases: TGTGCCAGCAGTGGGGGCGGGGGGCAGGCCAAAAACATTCAGTACTTC. The encoded protein is CASSGGGGQAKNIQYF.

The chain couples TRBV6-4 to TRBJ1-1; D remains ambiguous. Germline V lookup: CDR1 MRHNA, CDR2 SNTAGT. The germline V and J ends were trimmed by 7 bases and 5 bases, with 14 bases remaining between them. This CDR3 is 13 amino acids long. The CDR3 bases are TGTGCCAGCAAATATGAGGTTGGAACTGAAGCTTTCTTT. Amino acids: CASKYEVGTEAFF.

The rearrangement uses TRBV21-1 and TRBJ1-4; the table's D call of TRBD1 was not tested on the DNA. TRBV21-1 is reported as a pseudogene. The length of the CDR3 is 15 residues. The CDR3: CASSNDPSSDEKLFF. The CDR3 coding sequence is TGTGCCAGCAGCAACGATCCCAGTTCCGATGAAAAACTGTTTTTT.

The chain is built from TRBV21-1 and TRBJ1-6; no DNA check was done on the table's D call, TRBD1. TRBV21-1 is given as a pseudogene. The CDR3 sequence is 15 residues long. The chain's CDR3 is CASSKVPSHRVPLHF. As DNA, the CDR3 is TGTGCCAGCAGCAAAGTTCCCTCACACAGGGTCCCCCTCCACTTT.

This chain links TRBV11-2 with TRBJ2-7; 7 nucleotides agree with TRBD2. This CDR3 is 15 amino acids long. The germline V gene has CDR1 SGHAT and CDR2 FQNNGV. The trim removed 1 base at V and 4 bases at J, leaving 7 bases unmatched. This CDR3 reads CASSLGPTSEYEQYF. In DNA, the CDR3 is TGTGCCAGCAGCTTAGGTCCCACTAGCGAATACGAGCAGTACTTC.

The rearrangement links TRBV14 to TRBJ1-1; D call uncertain. Trimming shortened V by 1 base and J by 5 bases, and 11 bases separated the two germline ends. Germline CDR1 and CDR2: SGHDN and FVKESK. This CDR3 has 14 residues. The CDR3 loop reads CASSQVPLRTEAFF. The CDR3 coding sequence is TGTGCCAGCAGCCAAGTACCCCTTCGGACTGAAGCTTTCTTT.

The chain is built from TRBV4-1 and TRBJ1-6, with a weak D call TRBD1 (6 bases). V was pared by 3 bases and J by 3 bases, with 15 bases between. Germline-derived CDR1 and CDR2 are MGHRA and YSYEKL. The CDR3 is 17 amino acids. The CDR3 nucleotides read TGCGCCAGCAGCCAGGGCAGACAGGCAAACTATAATTCACCCCTCCACTTT. Its protein is CASSQGRQANYNSPLHF.

The genes are TRBV18 and TRBJ1-2, with 8 nucleotides matching TRBD1. Per germline, CDR1 KGHSH and CDR2 LQKENI. V lost 3 bases, J lost 4 bases, and 10 bases stayed unmatched. The CDR3 length is 16 residues. The CDR3 protein is CASSPGQDKLGYGYTF. CDR3 coding DNA: TGTGCCAGCTCACCGGGACAGGATAAACTTGGCTATGGCTACACCTTC.

Regarding this clone: Being one base from a much bigger clone, this may be a read error. The rearrangement uses TRBV2 and TRBJ2-3, with TRBD2 matching over 10 bases. V shed 6 bases and J 0 bases; nucleotides not matched to a gene: 3. Germline V lookup: CDR1 SNHLY, CDR2 FYNNEI. The CDR3 sequence is 15 residues long. CDR3 coding DNA: TGTGCCAGCAGAGAGACTAGCGGGAGCACAGATACGCAGTATTTT. Translation: CASRETSGSTDTQYF.

The J gene is TRBJ2-3, the V gene TRBV5-1; a possible D gene is TRBD1 (6 bases). Trimming removed 3 bases at V and 4 bases at J, with 12 bases between. From germline, CDR1 is SGHRS and CDR2 YFSETQ. The CDR3 extends over 14 amino acids. CDR3 in amino acids: CASSSGVRSDTQYF. The CDR3 nucleotides are TGCGCCAGCAGCTCAGGGGTCCGTTCAGATACGCAGTATTTT.

This clone came up a few times. The J gene is TRBJ1-6, the V gene TRBV3-1 (or the pseudogene TRBV3-2), with 8 bases matching TRBD1. This CDR3 has 15 residues. The germline V gene encodes CDR1 LGHDT and CDR2 YNNKEL (reference sequence). V gave up 1 base and J gave up 5 bases; unmatched junction bases: 1. This chain's CDR3 is CASSQGTGNNSPLHF. Written as DNA, the CDR3 is TGTGCCAGCAGCCAAGGGACAGGGAATAATTCACCCCTCCACTTT.

Only one count was recorded for this clone. The genes are TRBV9 and TRBJ2-2, with 9 bases matching TRBD2. The CDR3 length is 16 residues. V gave up 0 bases and J gave up 6 bases; unmatched junction bases: 6. Germline lookup yields CDR1 SGDLS and CDR2 YYNGEE. This chain's CDR3 is CASSVDGGRASGELFF. The CDR3 DNA is TGTGCCAGCAGCGTAGATGGCGGGAGGGCCTCCGGGGAGCTGTTTTTT.

CDR3 in DNA: TGTGCCAGCGGACTAGCGGGAGTTTACGAGCAGTACTTC. As protein: CASGLAGVYEQYF. The chain couples TRBV9 to TRBJ2-7; 13 nucleotides line up with TRBD2. The V gene end was trimmed by 7 bases and the J gene end by 4 bases; junction bases not matched to a gene: 2. CDR3 length: 13 residues. The germline CDR1 and CDR2 sequences are SGDLS and YYNGEE. Looking up the rest from reference TRBV9 and TRBJ2-7 gives the full variable domain: DSGVTQTPKHLITATGQRVTLRCSPRSGDLSVYWYQQSLDQGLQFLIQYYNGEERAKGNILERFSAQQFPDLHSELNLSSLELGDSALYFCASGLAGVYEQYFGPGTRLTVT.

The chain couples TRBV27 to TRBJ2-3; D is uncertain. The germline V gene has CDR1 MNHEY and CDR2 SMNVEV (reference sequence). With 3 bases removed from V and 6 bases from J, the gap between germline ends came to 10 bases. The CDR3 spans 13 residues. CDR3 amino acids: CASSFGSGDTQYF. CDR3 nucleotides: TGTGCCAGCAGTTTCGGTTCCGGGGATACGCAGTATTTT.